This T cell receptor (beta chain) was profiled in a study of regulatory T cells in long-lasting Graves disease. In its sample, this clonotype was seen a few times. J lost 5 bases, V lost 6 bases, and 7 bases had no gene match. The germline gives CDR1 MGHDK, CDR2 SYGVNS. The CDR3 totals 14 residues. For TCR beta, libraries came from iRepertoire HTBI primers and Arm-PCR of CDR3 regions. TCRdb re-called the multiplex PCR reads with MiXCR, one entry per CDR3 protein. The sample shows about 660,000 distinct CDR3 sequences, about 30% of them seen only once. Time point here: persistent/refractory GD, antithyroid drugs over 5 years with positive TRAb. The TCR library was made from RNA extracted from PBMCs.

This TCR was recovered from a female donor with Graves disease. This specimen consisted of peripheral blood mononuclear cells (PBMCs), obtained when the disease was refractory, from a patient treated with antithyroid drugs. The V and J genes are TRBV25-1 and TRBJ1-1; 9 bases agree with TRBD1. CDR3 nucleotide sequence: TGTGCCAGCAGCGGACAGGGGAGGACGACTGAAGCTTTCTTT. It yields the protein CASSGQGRTTEAFF.